This paragraph reports one T cell receptor beta chain. Its antigen is not identified. Pooling of second doses given at about 4 or about 12 weeks was done. Method: immunoSEQ multiplex PCR; TCRdb's copy keeps in-frame clones and lacks some. Of about 160,000 clones listed, roughly 94% were seen once; the top ten hold around 0.99%. The entry originates in a study of T cell responses to AZD1222 COVID-19 vaccine. CDR1 and CDR2 from the germline V gene are SEHNR and FQNEAQ (reference sequence). The V end lost 5 bases, the J end lost 7 bases, and 8 bases lay between the germline ends. The CDR3 runs 12 residues. General study points: Nearly half of spike-specific TCRs reportedly target variant regions that are unmutated in the B.1.351 and B.1.1.7 variants.

The sequencing here drew on peripheral blood, taken 28 days after the second AZD1222 dose. The V gene is TRBV7-9, the J gene TRBJ1-4; D remains ambiguous. The sequence derives from an adult who received the AZD1222 COVID-19 vaccine. The CDR3, as DNA: TGTGCCAGCAGCCTCAATGTTGAAAAACTGTTTTTT. Its protein is CASSLNVEKLFF.